This entry describes one T cell receptor beta chain. What it recognizes is unknown. This CDR3 contains 15 residues. Germline V gene lookup returns CDR1 LGHNA and CDR2 YNFKEQ. With V trimmed by 4 bases and J by 8 bases, 6 bases remained unmatched. The data derive from a study of cytomegalovirus exposure and HLA in healthy donors. Study conclusions and caveats: Most TCR sequences showed up rarely, but some public TCRs showed up in many donors.

TCRdb's copy holds only in-frame clones and misses some; the assay was immunoSEQ multiplex PCR. This table holds some 260,000 clones, about 90% found once. This sequence joins TRBV4-2 and TRBJ2-1, with 12 nucleotides matching TRBD2. Source material: PBMCs. This receptor was identified in a woman aged 25 to 39 in good health and CMV-seronegative. The CDR3 protein is CASSPSGRAMDEQFF. In nucleotides, the CDR3 is TGTGCCAGCAGCCCTAGCGGGAGGGCCATGGATGAGCAGTTCTTC.